The sequence of this T cell receptor beta chain was determined in a study of T cells after yellow fever vaccination. On the study more broadly: When fractions had low cell numbers, they were prepared with SMART-Seq v4 Ultra Low Input. Overall study findings and caveats: Post-booster reappearance was seen for most primary-vaccination clones (96% CD4, 88% CD8). Abundant bulk-derived clonotypes could contaminate FACS-sorted repertoires. A weaker secondary response peaked on day 5, the primary on day 15.

As concerns this clonotype: What it binds is unknown.

The CDR3 runs 16 residues. Germline CDR1 reads GTSNPN; CDR2 reads SVGIG (reference sequence). The junction had 9 bases not matched to a gene; V was cut back by 4 bases and J by 0 bases. TCRdb independently ran MiXCR on the 5' RACE reads; one entry per CDR3 protein. The data show some 670,000 distinct CDR3 sequences, with roughly 12% seen just once and around 14% held by the top ten. This TCR derives from a man aged 30-40 years who received the YFV17D yellow fever vaccine. The chain recombines TRBV30 with TRBJ2-1; 7 nucleotides align to TRBD2. Sequencing used PBMCs, obtained on the day of the yellow fever booster vaccination. CDR3 sequence: CAWTPIGGSSYNEQFF. The CDR3 nucleotides read TGTGCCTGGACCCCTATCGGGGGGTCCTCCTACAATGAGCAGTTCTTC.